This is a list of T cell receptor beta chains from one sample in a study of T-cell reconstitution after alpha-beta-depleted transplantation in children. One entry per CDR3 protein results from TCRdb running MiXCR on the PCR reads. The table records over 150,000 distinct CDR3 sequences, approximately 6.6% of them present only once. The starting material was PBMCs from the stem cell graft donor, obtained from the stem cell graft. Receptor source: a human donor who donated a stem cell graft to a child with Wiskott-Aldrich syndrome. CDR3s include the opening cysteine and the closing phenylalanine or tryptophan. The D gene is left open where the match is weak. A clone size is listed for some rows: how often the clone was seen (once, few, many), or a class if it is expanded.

DNA: TGTGCCACCAGCAGAGATAGAGTGGCCTCCTACGAGCAGTACTTC
CDR3: CATSRDRVASYEQYF
V: TRBV15
J: TRBJ2-7
D: NA
size: NA

DNA: TGCGCCAGCAGCCAAGATTCTCGGGGGGGGTATGGCTACACCTTC
CDR3: CASSQDSRGGYGYTF
V: TRBV4-3
J: TRBJ1-2
D: NA
size: many

DNA: TGTGCCAGCAGTTTGGCGGGAGGGACGACCGGGGAGCTGTTTTTT
CDR3: CASSLAGGTTGELFF
V: TRBV12-3/TRBV12-4
J: TRBJ2-2
D: TRBD2
size: many

DNA: TGTGCCAGCAGCTTAGGCCCCCAGGGGAGCTCCTACGAGCAGTACTTC
CDR3: CASSLGPQGSSYEQYF
V: TRBV7-2
J: TRBJ2-7
D: NA
size: NA

DNA: TGCGCCAGCAGGGAAGGGACAGGGAACACTGAAGCTTTCTTT
CDR3: CASREGTGNTEAFF
V: TRBV5-1
J: TRBJ1-1
D: TRBD1
size: few

DNA: TGTGCCAGCAGTTTTATGGGATCTGGGGCCAACGTCCTGACTTTC
CDR3: CASSFMGSGANVLTF
V: TRBV6-5
J: TRBJ2-6
D: NA
size: many

DNA: TGCAGCGCTCAGGGACGGTTGGGGACTAGCGGGAGTGATACGCAGTATTTT
CDR3: CSAQGRLGTSGSDTQYF
V: TRBV20-1
J: TRBJ2-3
D: TRBD2
size: few

DNA: TGTGCCAGCAGTGCCGGGACGGTGGGCACTGAAGCTTTCTTT
CDR3: CASSAGTVGTEAFF
V: TRBV12-3/TRBV12-4
J: TRBJ1-1
D: NA
size: many

DNA: TGTGCCAGCTCGGCGGGTGAGCAGTTCTTC
CDR3: CASSAGEQFF
V: TRBV3-1
J: TRBJ2-1
D: NA
size: NA

DNA: TGTGCCAGCAGCCACCTTAAGATGTATGAGCAGTTCTTC
CDR3: CASSHLKMYEQFF
V: TRBV3-1
J: TRBJ2-1
D: NA
size: NA

DNA: TGCAGTGCCAAATGGGCCGTCGGTAGCAATCAGCCCCAGCATTTT
CDR3: CSAKWAVGSNQPQHF
V: TRBV20-1
J: TRBJ1-5
D: NA
size: many

DNA: TGCGCCAGCAGCCAAGATAGTGGCAGGGGTCAAGAGACCCAGTACTTC
CDR3: CASSQDSGRGQETQYF
V: TRBV4-1
J: TRBJ2-5
D: NA
size: many

DNA: TGTGCCAGCAGTCTAGCGGGAGATGGGTCCTACGAGCAGTACTTC
CDR3: CASSLAGDGSYEQYF
V: TRBV6-2/TRBV6-3
J: TRBJ2-7
D: TRBD2
size: many

DNA: TGTGCCACCAGTGCTCAAGGGGATATCACAGATACGCAGTATTTT
CDR3: CATSAQGDITDTQYF
V: TRBV24-1
J: TRBJ2-3
D: NA
size: few

DNA: TGTGCCACCAGTGCCTCTCAGAAGGGTTCTCAAGAGACCCAGTACTTC
CDR3: CATSASQKGSQETQYF
V: TRBV24-1
J: TRBJ2-5
D: NA
size: many